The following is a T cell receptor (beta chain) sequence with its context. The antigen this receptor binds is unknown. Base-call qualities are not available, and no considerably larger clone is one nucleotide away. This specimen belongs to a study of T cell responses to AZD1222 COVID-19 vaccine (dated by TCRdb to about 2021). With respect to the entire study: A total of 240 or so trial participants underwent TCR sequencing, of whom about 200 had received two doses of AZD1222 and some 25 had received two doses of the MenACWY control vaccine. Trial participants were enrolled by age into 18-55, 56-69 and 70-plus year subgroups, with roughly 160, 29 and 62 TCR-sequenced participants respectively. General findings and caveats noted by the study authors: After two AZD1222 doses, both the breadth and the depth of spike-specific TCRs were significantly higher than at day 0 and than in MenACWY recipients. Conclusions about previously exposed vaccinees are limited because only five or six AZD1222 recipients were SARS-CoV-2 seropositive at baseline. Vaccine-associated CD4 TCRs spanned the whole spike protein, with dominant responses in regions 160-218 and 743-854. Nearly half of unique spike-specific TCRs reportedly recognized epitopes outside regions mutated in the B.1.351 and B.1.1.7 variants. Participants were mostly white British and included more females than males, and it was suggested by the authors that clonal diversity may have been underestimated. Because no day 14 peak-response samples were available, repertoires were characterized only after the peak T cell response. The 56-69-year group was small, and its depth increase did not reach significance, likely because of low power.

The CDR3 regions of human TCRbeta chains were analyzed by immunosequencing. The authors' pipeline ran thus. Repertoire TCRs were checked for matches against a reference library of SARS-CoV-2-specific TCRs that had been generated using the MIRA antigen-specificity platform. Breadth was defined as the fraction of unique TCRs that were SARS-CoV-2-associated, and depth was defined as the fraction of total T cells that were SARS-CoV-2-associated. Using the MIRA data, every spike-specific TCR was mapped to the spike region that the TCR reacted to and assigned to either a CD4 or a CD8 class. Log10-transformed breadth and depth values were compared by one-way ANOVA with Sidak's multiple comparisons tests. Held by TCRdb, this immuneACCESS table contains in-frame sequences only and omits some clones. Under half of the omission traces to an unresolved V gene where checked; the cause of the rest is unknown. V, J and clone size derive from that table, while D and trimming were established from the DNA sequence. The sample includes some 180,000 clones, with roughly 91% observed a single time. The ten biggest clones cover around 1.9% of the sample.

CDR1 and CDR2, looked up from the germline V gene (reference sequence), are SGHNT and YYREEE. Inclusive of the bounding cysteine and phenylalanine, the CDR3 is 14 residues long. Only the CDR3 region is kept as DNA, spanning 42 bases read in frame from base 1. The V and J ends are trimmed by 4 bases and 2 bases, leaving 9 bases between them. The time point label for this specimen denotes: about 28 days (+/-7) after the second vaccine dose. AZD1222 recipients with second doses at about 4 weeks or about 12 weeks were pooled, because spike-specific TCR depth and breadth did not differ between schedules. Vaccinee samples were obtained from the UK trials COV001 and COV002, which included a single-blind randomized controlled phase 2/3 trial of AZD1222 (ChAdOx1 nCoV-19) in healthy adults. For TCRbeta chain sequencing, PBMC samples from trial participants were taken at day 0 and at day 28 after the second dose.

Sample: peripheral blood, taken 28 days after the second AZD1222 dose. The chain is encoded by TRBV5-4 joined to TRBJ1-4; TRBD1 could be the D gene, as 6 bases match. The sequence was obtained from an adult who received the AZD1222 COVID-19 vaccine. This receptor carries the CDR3 CASSRGGTNEKLFF. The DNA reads TGTGCCAGCAGCCGGGGGGGCACTAATGAAAAACTGTTTTTT.